This TCR beta chain comes out of a study of T cell responses to AZD1222 COVID-19 vaccine. Study background: Analyses pooled second doses at about 4 or about 12 weeks. Overall study findings and caveats: CD4 TCRs associated with vaccination spanned spike, dominating at 160-218 and 743-854. Clonal diversity may have been underestimated, and the donors were mostly white British, with more females than males.

Repertoires were generated with immunoSEQ multiplex PCR, while TCRdb's copy carries only in-frame clones and drops some. Of about 55,000 clones listed, roughly nine tenths are singletons. Concerning this clone: Its target is unknown.

The CDR3 runs to 13 residues. Trimming removed 1 base from V and 7 bases from J, with 11 bases in between. The starting material was peripheral blood, obtained on day 0 of AZD1222 vaccination. This chain connects TRBV12-3 or TRBV12-4 to TRBJ2-7; maybe TRBD2 (5 bases). This receptor was obtained from an adult in good health. CDR3: CASSLGYREEQYF. CDR3 nucleotide sequence: TGTGCCAGCAGTTTAGGGTACCGGGAAGAGCAGTACTTC.